This is a list of T cell receptor beta chains from one sample in a study of Graves' ophthalmopathy and Graves' hyperthyroidism. Each CDR3 protein gets one entry after TCRdb re-called the multiplex PCR reads with MiXCR. The data contain approximately 1.2 million distinct CDR3 sequences, 35% to 40% of them singletons. Sequencing input: peripheral blood or thyroid tissue (not recorded which). These TCRs come from an adult man with Graves' hyperthyroidism. CDR3s include the opening cysteine and the closing phenylalanine or tryptophan. D genes are given only for firm matches. Clone size is stated in some rows and not others, as once, few, many or a class when expanded.

clone size: .
D gene: TRBD1
CDR3 length: 14
J gene: TRBJ2-7
V gene: TRBV5-5
CDR3 protein: CASTPGQAVYEQYF
CDR3 DNA: TGTGCCAGCACGCCGGGACAGGCCGTCTACGAGCAGTACTTC

clone size: few
D gene: .
CDR3 length: 13
J gene: TRBJ1-6
V gene: TRBV7-2
CDR3 protein: CASTPMGDSPLHF
CDR3 DNA: TGTGCCAGCACCCCGATGGGGGATTCACCCCTCCACTTT

clone size: .
D gene: .
CDR3 length: 15
J gene: TRBJ1-5
V gene: TRBV15
CDR3 protein: CASITLQGGNQPQHF
CDR3 DNA: TGTGCCAGCATAACCTTACAGGGAGGCAATCAGCCCCAGCATTTT

clone size: few
D gene: TRBD1
CDR3 length: 16
J gene: TRBJ1-5
V gene: TRBV6-2/TRBV6-3
CDR3 protein: CASTGFGQGHNQPQHF
CDR3 DNA: TGTGCCAGCACGGGCTTTGGACAGGGCCACAATCAGCCCCAGCATTTT

clone size: few
D gene: .
CDR3 length: 15
J gene: TRBJ1-2
V gene: TRBV5-1
CDR3 protein: CASSPRLGANYGYTF
CDR3 DNA: TGCGCCAGCAGCCCACGTCTAGGAGCTAACTATGGCTACACCTTC

clone size: .
D gene: TRBD1
CDR3 length: 13
J gene: TRBJ1-2
V gene: TRBV28
CDR3 protein: CASSLSRQGGYTF
CDR3 DNA: TGTGCCAGCAGTTTGTCCCGACAGGGAGGGTACACCTTC

clone size: many
D gene: .
CDR3 length: 15
J gene: TRBJ2-5
V gene: TRBV5-1
CDR3 protein: CASSFGQKIPETQYF
CDR3 DNA: TGCGCCAGCAGCTTCGGACAGAAGATCCCGGAGACCCAGTACTTC

clone size: .
D gene: TRBD2
CDR3 length: 14
J gene: TRBJ2-3
V gene: TRBV20-1
CDR3 protein: CSATPRTSADTQYF
CDR3 DNA: TGCAGTGCTACACCTCGGACTAGCGCGGATACGCAGTATTTT

clone size: many
D gene: TRBD1
CDR3 length: 16
J gene: TRBJ1-5
V gene: TRBV19
CDR3 protein: CASRSGTGGLGQPQHF
CDR3 DNA: TGTGCCAGTCGCTCCGGGACAGGGGGCTTAGGTCAGCCCCAGCATTTT

clone size: .
D gene: TRBD1
CDR3 length: 13
J gene: TRBJ2-7
V gene: TRBV29-1
CDR3 protein: CSVRTGAVYEQYF
CDR3 DNA: TGCAGCGTTAGGACAGGGGCGGTCTACGAGCAGTACTTC

clone size: many
D gene: .
CDR3 length: 15
J gene: TRBJ1-1
V gene: TRBV15
CDR3 protein: CATSRDYDTNTEAFF
CDR3 DNA: TGTGCCACCAGCAGAGATTACGACACGAACACTGAAGCTTTCTTT

clone size: many
D gene: .
CDR3 length: 16
J gene: TRBJ2-5
V gene: TRBV10-3
CDR3 protein: CAISTPLDGYTETQYF
CDR3 DNA: TGTGCCATCAGCACCCCCTTGGACGGGTATACGGAGACCCAGTACTTC

clone size: many
D gene: .
CDR3 length: 15
J gene: TRBJ1-3
V gene: TRBV19
CDR3 protein: CASTNYGGTGNTIYF
CDR3 DNA: TGTGCCAGTACCAACTACGGGGGAACTGGAAACACCATATATTTT

clone size: few
D gene: .
CDR3 length: 12
J gene: TRBJ2-3
V gene: TRBV2
CDR3 protein: CASSESTDTQYF
CDR3 DNA: TGTGCCAGCAGTGAATCCACAGATACGCAGTATTTT

clone size: .
D gene: .
CDR3 length: 8
J gene: TRBJ2-2
V gene: TRBV10-3
CDR3 protein: CAISESFF
CDR3 DNA: TGTGCCATCAGTGAGTCGTTTTTT

clone size: .
D gene: TRBD1
CDR3 length: 14
J gene: TRBJ2-7
V gene: TRBV9
CDR3 protein: CASSETGGWYEQYF
CDR3 DNA: TGTGCCAGCAGCGAGACAGGGGGCTGGTACGAGCAGTACTTC

clone size: .
D gene: TRBD2
CDR3 length: 14
J gene: TRBJ2-7
V gene: TRBV29-1
CDR3 protein: CSVRPGTSGMQQYF
CDR3 DNA: TGCAGCGTGAGGCCCGGGACTAGCGGGATGCAGCAGTACTTC